The source of this T cell receptor beta chain is a study of T cell changes during pregnancy in multiple sclerosis. The germline V gene has CDR1 SGHTA and CDR2 FQGTGA. The CDR3 is made up of 16 amino acids. V lost 5 bases and J lost 4; bases outside the gene matches: 11. TCRdb keeps only in-frame clones here, not all; method: immunoSEQ multiplex PCR. The table includes more than 35,000 clones, 90% to 95% detected once. Sequences were derived from CD4+ T cells from peripheral blood mononuclear cells, sampled in the third trimester of pregnancy. This receptor was identified in a female donor with multiple sclerosis, enrolled in a pregnancy study. The V gene is TRBV7-3, the J gene TRBJ2-3; 8 bases are shared with TRBD2. CDR3: CASSPRIAGFADTQYF. The DNA for the CDR3 is TGTGCCAGCAGCCCCCGGATAGCGGGATTCGCAGATACGCAGTATTTT.